This TCR beta chain stems from a study of blood T cell repertoires in COVID-19. Study information: Researchers got acute and convalescent COVID-19 samples from the United States, Italy and Spain.

This CDR3 is 11 amino acids long. The germline V gene has CDR1 DFQATT and CDR2 SNEGSKA (reference sequence). V lost 2 bases, J lost 9 bases, and 8 bases lay in between. Using immunoSEQ multiplex PCR, the repertoire was profiled, and TCRdb retains in-frame clones only, with some absent. The table includes 30,000 or so clones, about nine tenths detected once. The sample consisted of peripheral blood. The receptor was derived from a human donor in a cohort sampled during active COVID-19. The chain joins TRBV20-1 to TRBJ2-1, with TRBD2 as a possible D gene (5 bases). CDR3 in DNA: TGCAGTGCTAGACAGGAGGTTGAGCAGTTCTTC. Translated, it gives CSARQEVEQFF.